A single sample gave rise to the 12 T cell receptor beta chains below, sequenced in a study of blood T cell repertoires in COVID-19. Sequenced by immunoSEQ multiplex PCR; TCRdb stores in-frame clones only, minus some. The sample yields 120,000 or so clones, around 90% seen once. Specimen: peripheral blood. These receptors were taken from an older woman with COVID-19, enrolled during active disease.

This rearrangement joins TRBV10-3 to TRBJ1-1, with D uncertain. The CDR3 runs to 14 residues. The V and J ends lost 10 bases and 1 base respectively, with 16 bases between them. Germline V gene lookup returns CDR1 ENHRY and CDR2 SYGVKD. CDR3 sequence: CATTEPTTNTEAFF. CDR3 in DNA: TGTGCCACCACCGAACCGACAACGAACACTGAAGCTTTCTTT.

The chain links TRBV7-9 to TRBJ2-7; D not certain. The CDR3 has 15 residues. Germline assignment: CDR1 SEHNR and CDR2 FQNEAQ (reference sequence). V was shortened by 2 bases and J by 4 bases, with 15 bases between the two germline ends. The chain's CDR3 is CASSLFARQSYEQYF. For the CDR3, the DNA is TGTGCCAGCAGCTTATTTGCTCGACAATCGTACGAGCAGTACTTC.

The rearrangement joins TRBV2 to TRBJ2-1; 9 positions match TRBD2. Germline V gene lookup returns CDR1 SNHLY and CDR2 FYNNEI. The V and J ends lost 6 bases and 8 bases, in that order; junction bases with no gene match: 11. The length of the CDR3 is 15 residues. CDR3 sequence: CASRGGLAPFHEQFF. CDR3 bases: TGTGCCAGCAGGGGGGGACTAGCCCCATTCCATGAGCAGTTCTTC.

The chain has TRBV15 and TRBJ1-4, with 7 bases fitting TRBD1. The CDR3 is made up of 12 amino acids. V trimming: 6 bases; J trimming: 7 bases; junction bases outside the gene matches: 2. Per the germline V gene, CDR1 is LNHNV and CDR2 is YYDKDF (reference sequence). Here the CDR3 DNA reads TGTGCCACCAGGGCAGGGGGTGAAAAACTGTTTTTT. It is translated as CATRAGGEKLFF.

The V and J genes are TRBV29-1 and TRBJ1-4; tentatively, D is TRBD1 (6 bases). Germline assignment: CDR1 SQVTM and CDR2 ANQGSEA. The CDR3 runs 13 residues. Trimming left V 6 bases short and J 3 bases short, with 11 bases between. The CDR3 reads CSVGQLSNEKLFF. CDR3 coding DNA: TGCAGCGTAGGACAGTTATCTAATGAAAAACTGTTTTTT.

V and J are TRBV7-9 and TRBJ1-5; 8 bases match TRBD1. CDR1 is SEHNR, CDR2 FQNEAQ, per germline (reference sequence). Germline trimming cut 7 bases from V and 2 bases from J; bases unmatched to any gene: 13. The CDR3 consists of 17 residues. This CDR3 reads CASTDPPPGQGNQPQHF. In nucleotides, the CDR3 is TGTGCCAGCACCGATCCACCGCCGGGACAGGGCAATCAGCCCCAGCATTTT.

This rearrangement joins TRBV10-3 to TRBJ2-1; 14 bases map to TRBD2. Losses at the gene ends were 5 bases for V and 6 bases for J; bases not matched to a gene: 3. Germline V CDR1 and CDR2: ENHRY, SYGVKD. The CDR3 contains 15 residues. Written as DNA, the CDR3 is TGTGCCATCAGTAATGGACTAGCGGGGGGCAATGAGCAGTTCTTC. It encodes CAISNGLAGGNEQFF.

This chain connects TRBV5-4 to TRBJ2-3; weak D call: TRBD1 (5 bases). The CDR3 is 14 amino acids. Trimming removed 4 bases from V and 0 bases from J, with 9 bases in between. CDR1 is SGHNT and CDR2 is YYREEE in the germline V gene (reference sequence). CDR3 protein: CASSTDRSTDTQYF. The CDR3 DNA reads TGTGCCAGCAGCACAGACAGAAGCACAGATACGCAGTATTTT. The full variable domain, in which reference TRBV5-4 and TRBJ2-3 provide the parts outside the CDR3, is ETGVTQSPTHLIKTRGQQVTLRCSSQSGHNTVSWYQQALGQGPQFIFQYYREEENGRGNFPPRFSGLQFPNYSSELNVNALELDDSALYLCASSTDRSTDTQYFGPGTRLTVL.

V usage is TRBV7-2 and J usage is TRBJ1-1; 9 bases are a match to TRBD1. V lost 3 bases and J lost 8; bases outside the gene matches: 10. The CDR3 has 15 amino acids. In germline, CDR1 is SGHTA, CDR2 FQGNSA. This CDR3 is CASSFFLTGGSEAFF. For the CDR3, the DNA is TGTGCCAGCAGCTTTTTTTTAACAGGGGGCTCGGAAGCTTTCTTT.

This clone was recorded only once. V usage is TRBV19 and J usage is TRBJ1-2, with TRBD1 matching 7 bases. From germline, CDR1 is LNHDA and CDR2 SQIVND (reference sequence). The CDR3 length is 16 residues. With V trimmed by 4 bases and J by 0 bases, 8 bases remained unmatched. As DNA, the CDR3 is TGTGCCAGTAGTAACCTTGGGACAGCAGCTAACTATGGCTACACCTTC. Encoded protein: CASSNLGTAANYGYTF.

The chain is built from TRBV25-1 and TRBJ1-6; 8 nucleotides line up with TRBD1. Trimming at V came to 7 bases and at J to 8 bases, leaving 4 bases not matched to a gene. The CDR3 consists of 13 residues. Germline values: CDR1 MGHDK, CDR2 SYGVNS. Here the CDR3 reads CASTDRVDSPLHF. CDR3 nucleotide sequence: TGTGCCAGCACGGACAGGGTAGATTCACCCCTCCACTTT.

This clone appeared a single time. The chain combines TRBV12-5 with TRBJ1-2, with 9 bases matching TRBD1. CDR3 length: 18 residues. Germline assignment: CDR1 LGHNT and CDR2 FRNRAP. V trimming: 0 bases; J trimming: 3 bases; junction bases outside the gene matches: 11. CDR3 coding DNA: TGTGCTAGTGGTTTGGTATTCGTATTGGGGGACAGGGACTATGGCTACACCTTC. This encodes CASGLVFVLGDRDYGYTF.